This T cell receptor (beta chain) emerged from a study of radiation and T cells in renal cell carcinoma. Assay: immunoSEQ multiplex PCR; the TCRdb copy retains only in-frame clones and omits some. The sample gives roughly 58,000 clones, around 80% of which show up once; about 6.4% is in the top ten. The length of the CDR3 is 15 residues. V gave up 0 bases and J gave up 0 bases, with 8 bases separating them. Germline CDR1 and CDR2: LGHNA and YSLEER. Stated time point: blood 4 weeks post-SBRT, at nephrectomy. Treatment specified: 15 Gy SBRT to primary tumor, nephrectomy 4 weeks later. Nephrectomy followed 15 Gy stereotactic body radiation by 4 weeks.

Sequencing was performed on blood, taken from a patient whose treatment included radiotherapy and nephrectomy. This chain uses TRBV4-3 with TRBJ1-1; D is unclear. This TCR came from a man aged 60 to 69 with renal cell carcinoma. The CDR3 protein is CASSQEGSMNTEAFF. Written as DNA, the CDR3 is TGCGCCAGCAGCCAAGAGGGATCCATGAACACTGAAGCTTTCTTT.